Listed here are 18 T cell receptor beta chains from one sample, sequenced in a study of cytomegalovirus exposure and HLA in healthy donors. PCR primers comprised 60 Vbeta and 13 Jbeta primers. Libraries were prepared by immunoSEQ multiplex PCR; TCRdb keeps only in-frame clonotypes and omits some of them. The table shows under 70,000 clones, with 70% to 85% occurring only once. The sample comprised PBMCs. The receptor source for this set is a man in his forties or fifties in good health and CMV-seronegative.

The chain has TRBV5-1 and TRBJ2-1, with 12 bases aligning to TRBD2. The CDR3 is 15 residues long. V lost 3 bases to trimming and J lost 3 bases; unmatched junction nucleotides: 1. From germline, CDR1 is SGHRS and CDR2 YFSETQ. The CDR3 is CASSSGLAGYNEQFF. The CDR3 nucleotides read TGCGCCAGCAGCTCGGGACTAGCGGGCTACAATGAGCAGTTCTTC.

This chain joins TRBV28 and TRBJ2-7; D unclear. This CDR3 contains 13 residues. The V end lost 4 bases, the J end lost 0 bases, and 7 bases lay between the germline ends. From germline, CDR1 is MDHEN and CDR2 SYDVKM. CDR3 amino acids: CASSSYYSYEQYF. CDR3 sequence (DNA): TGTGCCAGCAGTTCCTACTACTCCTACGAGCAGTACTTC.

The V and J genes are TRBV5-1 and TRBJ1-5; D possibly corresponds to TRBD1 (6 bases). Germline CDR1 is SGHRS and CDR2 is YFSETQ. The CDR3 runs 14 residues. Trimming took off 0 bases at V and 3 bases at J, with 7 bases between the two ends. The CDR3 DNA reads TGCGCCAGCAGCTTGGGGACAGTCAATCAGCCCCAGCATTTT. Translation: CASSLGTVNQPQHF.

The J gene is TRBJ2-5, the V gene TRBV19, with D possibly matching TRBD2 (6 bases). The germline gives CDR1 LNHDA, CDR2 SQIVND (reference sequence). Between the trimmed V and J ends, which lost 6 bases and 5 bases, there was a span of 13 bases. CDR3 length equals 13 residues. The chain's CDR3 is CASSDRGWETQYF. The CDR3 region has the DNA TGTGCCAGTAGCGACCGGGGGTGGGAGACCCAGTACTTC.

The CDR3 loop reads CASASGGPQDEQFF. DNA of the CDR3: TGTGCCAGCGCTTCGGGGGGGCCACAGGATGAGCAGTTCTTC. This chain uses TRBV5-6 with TRBJ2-1; 8 bases are shared with TRBD2. Germline-derived CDR1 and CDR2 are SGHDT and YYEEEE. The CDR3 is made up of 14 amino acids. V dropped 7 bases and J dropped 8; count of bases not matched to a gene: 11.

This rearrangement joins TRBV5-1 to TRBJ2-1; 8 nucleotides line up with TRBD2. This CDR3 is built from 16 residues. CDR1 is SGHRS and CDR2 is YFSETQ in the germline V gene. V was clipped by 0 bases and J by 2 bases; unmatched bases: 4. The CDR3 nucleotides read TGCGCCAGCAGCTTGGCGGGGGGGCCCCCCTACAATGAGCAGTTCTTC. It specifies CASSLAGGPPYNEQFF.

The chain recombines TRBV12-5 with TRBJ1-2; D is uncertain. Germline CDR1 is LGHNT and CDR2 is FRNRAP. The CDR3 consists of 15 residues. V lost 1 base to trimming and J lost 4 bases, with 13 bases between them. CDR3 coding DNA: TGTGCTAGTGGTTTGGGTTCAACCCCAGTCTATGGCTACACCTTC. Encoded protein: CASGLGSTPVYGYTF.

The chain combines TRBV5-1 with TRBJ2-1; 11 nucleotides align to TRBD1. Germline assignment: CDR1 SGHRS and CDR2 YFSETQ. The CDR3 has 13 residues. With V trimmed by 3 bases and J by 10 bases, 3 bases remained unmatched. The CDR3, as DNA: TGCGCCAGCAGCTGGACAGGGGGCGGAGAGCAGTTCTTC. Translating gives CASSWTGGGEQFF.

The chain links TRBV7-8 to TRBJ2-3, with D tentatively TRBD2 (6 bases). Trimming pared 2 bases from V and 5 bases from J, leaving 14 bases between. Germline V gene sequence: CDR1 SGHVS, CDR2 FQNEAQ. This CDR3 contains 15 residues. CDR3 region: CASSLQLAARDTQYF. The CDR3 bases are TGTGCCAGCAGCTTACAACTAGCAGCCCGAGATACGCAGTATTTT. Based on the CDR3 plus reference TRBV7-8 and TRBJ2-3, the full variable domain is GAGVSQSPRYKVAKRGQDVALRCDPISGHVSLFWYQQALGQGPEFLTYFQNEAQLDKSGLPSDRFFAERPEGSVSTLKIQRTQQEDSAVYLCASSLQLAARDTQYFGPGTRLTVL.

The chain carries TRBV4-3 and TRBJ2-1; 8 nucleotides line up with TRBD2. The CDR3 runs to 17 residues. Germline V gene sequence: CDR1 LGHNA, CDR2 YSLEER. The junction had 12 bases not matched to a gene; V was cut back by 4 bases and J by 4 bases. In DNA, the CDR3 is TGCGCCAGCAGCCCCCTTAGCGGGGTAGAACTTTACAATGAGCAGTTCTTC. Protein product: CASSPLSGVELYNEQFF.

The chain joins TRBV28 to TRBJ1-5, with D perhaps TRBD1 (6 bases). This CDR3 has 12 residues. V was trimmed by 6 bases and J by 4 bases, leaving 7 bases between them. The V gene's germline CDR1 is MDHEN and CDR2 SYDVKM. This chain's CDR3 is CASRQGNQPQHF. The CDR3 DNA sequence: TGTGCCAGCAGACAGGGAAATCAGCCCCAGCATTTT. The full variable domain, rest sourced from reference TRBV28 and TRBJ1-5, is DVKVTQSSRYLVKRTGEKVFLECVQDMDHENMFWYRQDPGLGLRLIYFSYDVKMKEKGDIPEGYSVSREKKERFSLILESASTNQTSMYLCASRQGNQPQHFGDGTRLSIL.

The chain links TRBV7-3 to TRBJ2-6; the D gene is possibly TRBD2 (5 bases). The CDR3 sequence is 15 residues long. The V end lost 3 bases, the J end lost 2 bases, and 8 bases lay between the germline ends. Looked up from germline, CDR1 is SGHTA and CDR2 is FQGTGA. CDR3 in DNA: TGTGCCAGCAGCTTCGGGGTTACTGGGGCCAACGTCCTGACTTTC. The encoded protein is CASSFGVTGANVLTF.

This rearrangement joins TRBV19 to TRBJ1-6, with D uncertain. Per germline, CDR1 LNHDA and CDR2 SQIVND (reference sequence). CDR3 length equals 13 residues. Trimming removed 9 bases at V and 10 bases at J, with 16 bases between. The CDR3 nucleotides read TGTGCCAGCAGGCAGTCCTTAGGATCACCCCTCCACTTT. This gives the protein CASRQSLGSPLHF.

The J gene is TRBJ2-7, the V gene TRBV27; D not resolved. V gave up 6 bases and J gave up 2 bases, with 8 bases separating them. The germline V gene encodes CDR1 MNHEY and CDR2 SMNVEV (reference sequence). This CDR3 has 12 residues. CDR3 loop: CASSPGPYEQYF. CDR3 coding DNA: TGTGCCAGCAGCCCGGGTCCCTACGAGCAGTACTTC.

The V and J genes are TRBV6-5 and TRBJ1-4, with TRBD1 as a possible D gene (5 bases). Germline V gene sequence: CDR1 MNHEY, CDR2 SVGAGI. V lost 4 bases to trimming and J lost 9 bases, with 18 bases between them. This CDR3 spans 15 amino acids. DNA of the CDR3: TGTGCCAGCAGTTCACCGGGACTAATGGATCAAAAACTGTTTTTT. Its protein product is CASSSPGLMDQKLFF.

The V gene is TRBV28, the J gene TRBJ1-5, with no clear D. Trimming took 3 bases from V and 0 from J, leaving 12 bases between them. From germline, CDR1 is MDHEN and CDR2 SYDVKM. The CDR3 extends over 16 amino acids. The CDR3 DNA reads TGTGCCAGCAGTTTGCCTATCCCTTATAGCAATCAGCCCCAGCATTTT. Encoded protein: CASSLPIPYSNQPQHF.

V usage is TRBV28 and J usage is TRBJ1-4, with TRBD1 as a possible D gene (5 bases). V was clipped by 8 bases and J by 8 bases, with 18 bases between them. The CDR3 covers 14 residues. CDR1 and CDR2 (germline): MDHEN, SYDVKM. The chain's CDR3 is CASRSTARREKLFF. For the CDR3, the DNA is TGTGCCAGCCGCTCGACAGCGCGTCGGGAAAAACTGTTTTTT.

The chain combines TRBV7-2 with TRBJ1-4; perhaps TRBD1 as D (6 bases). Germline assignment: CDR1 SGHTA and CDR2 FQGNSA. The V end lost 1 base, the J end lost 11 bases, and 23 bases lay between the germline ends. The CDR3 totals 17 residues. CDR3 DNA sequence: TGTGCCAGCAGCTTAGTACCCTCAGGGGATCGGTTAGAGAAACTGTTTTTT. Translation: CASSLVPSGDRLEKLFF.